This is a list of T cell receptor beta chains from one sample in a study of T-cell reconstitution after alpha-beta-depleted transplantation in children. TCRdb analysed the PCR reads with MiXCR anew, one entry per CDR3 protein. This table holds approximately 210,000 distinct CDR3 sequences, roughly 14% found once. The sample consisted of PBMCs from the stem cell graft donor, taken from the stem cell graft. Receptors originate from a human donor who donated a stem cell graft to a child with acute lymphoblastic leukemia. Both conserved end residues are part of each CDR3. D genes are given only for firm matches. The size entry is marked missing in some rows and otherwise reads once, few, many or a size class.

j_gene | v_gene | d_gene | abundance | CDR3aa | CDR3nt
TRBJ2-1 | TRBV4-1 | TRBD2 | few | CASSQVTTGTRSKLNEQFF | TGCGCCAGCAGCCAGGTTACCACCGGGACTAGAAGTAAGTTGAATGAGCAGTTCTTC
TRBJ1-5 | TRBV20-1 | TRBD1 | few | CSARDGGQENNQPQHF | TGCAGTGCTAGAGATGGGGGACAGGAAAACAATCAGCCCCAGCATTTT
TRBJ2-3 | TRBV7-2 | TRBD2 | many | CASSLSAGETDTQYF | TGTGCCAGCAGCTTATCGGCGGGAGAGACAGATACGCAGTATTTT
TRBJ1-2 | TRBV10-3 | . | . | CAISEGDARANYGYTF | TGTGCCATCAGTGAAGGAGACGCGAGAGCTAACTATGGCTACACCTTC
TRBJ2-5 | TRBV14 | . | many | CASSQSRFETQYF | TGTGCCAGCAGCCAGAGCAGGTTTGAGACCCAGTACTTC
TRBJ2-1 | TRBV27 | . | few | CASSFSDGSSYNEQFF | TGTGCCAGCAGTTTTTCGGACGGCAGCTCCTACAATGAGCAGTTCTTC
TRBJ2-7 | TRBV5-1 | TRBD2 | many | CASSFLAGAEYEQYF | TGCGCCAGCAGCTTTCTGGCGGGAGCTGAATACGAGCAGTACTTC
TRBJ2-2 | TRBV5-1 | . | many | CASSPKTGELFF | TGCGCCAGCAGCCCTAAGACCGGGGAGCTGTTTTTT
TRBJ2-5 | TRBV7-9 | . | many | CASSLAGRKPQETQYF | TGTGCCAGCAGCTTAGCCGGGAGAAAACCCCAAGAGACCCAGTACTTC
TRBJ1-5 | TRBV10-3 | . | many | CAIRLVPRDTHSYSNQPQHF | TGTGCCATCAGGTTGGTCCCACGGGACACTCATTCCTATAGCAATCAGCCCCAGCATTTT
TRBJ2-5 | TRBV10-3 | . | many | CAISEIRGDKQETQYF | TGTGCCATCAGTGAGATTCGGGGAGATAAACAAGAGACCCAGTACTTC
TRBJ2-1 | TRBV5-1 | TRBD2 | many | CASSFAGDYYNEQFF | TGCGCCAGCAGCTTTGCGGGAGATTACTACAATGAGCAGTTCTTC
TRBJ2-5 | TRBV24-1 | TRBD1 | . | CATSGGQGLETQYF | TGTGCCACCAGTGGAGGACAGGGGCTGGAGACCCAGTACTTC
TRBJ1-6 | TRBV7-9 | TRBD1 | many | CASSLALGQAYNSPLHF | TGTGCCAGCAGCTTAGCGTTGGGACAGGCGTATAATTCACCCCTCCACTTT
TRBJ2-1 | TRBV7-2 | . | many | CASSLVAGAYNEQFF | TGTGCCAGCAGCTTAGTAGCTGGGGCCTACAATGAGCAGTTCTTC
TRBJ1-1 | TRBV12-3/TRBV12-4 | . | many | CASSLGVAIGTEAFF | TGTGCCAGCAGTTTGGGTGTGGCGATCGGGACTGAAGCTTTCTTT
TRBJ2-3 | TRBV2 | . | . | CANDDRRSSTDTQYF | TGTGCCAACGACGACAGACGTTCTAGCACAGATACGCAGTATTTT
TRBJ1-4 | TRBV6-1 | . | many | CATQRGGDNEKLFF | TGTGCCACCCAACGTGGGGGGGATAATGAAAAACTGTTTTTT
TRBJ2-5 | TRBV20-1 | TRBD1 | many | CSAGTGGQETQYF | TGCAGTGCTGGGACAGGGGGGCAAGAGACCCAGTACTTC
TRBJ2-1 | TRBV11-3 | TRBD2 | many | CASSRTSGTSGQFF | TGTGCCAGCAGTCGGACTAGCGGGACCTCTGGGCAGTTCTTC
TRBJ1-1 | TRBV29-1 | TRBD1 | many | CTGQDAAEAFF | TGCACCGGACAGGATGCGGCTGAAGCTTTCTTT
TRBJ2-7 | TRBV20-1 | . | . | CSAFKGLRSEQYF | TGCAGTGCCTTTAAGGGGCTGCGGTCCGAGCAGTACTTC
TRBJ1-2 | TRBV5-1 | TRBD1 | many | CASSSTGAGGYTF | TGCGCCAGCAGCTCGACAGGGGCGGGTGGCTACACCTTC
TRBJ2-7 | TRBV3-1 | TRBD2 | many | CASSQDWGGTEQYF | TGTGCCAGCAGCCAAGATTGGGGAGGGACCGAGCAGTACTTC
TRBJ1-3 | TRBV7-6 | . | . | CASSPSPFSGNTIYF | TGTGCCAGCAGCCCCTCTCCCTTCTCTGGAAACACCATATATTTT
TRBJ1-5 | TRBV18 | TRBD1 | few | CASSPSGQPDQPQHF | TGTGCCAGCTCACCCTCGGGACAGCCTGATCAGCCCCAGCATTTT
TRBJ1-6 | TRBV11-3 | . | . | CAGSRFRSPLHF | TGTGCCGGGAGCCGGTTCCGCTCACCCCTCCACTTT
TRBJ1-2 | TRBV5-5 | . | . | CASSPDLRRVANYGYTF | TGTGCCAGCAGCCCGGATCTTCGACGGGTAGCTAACTATGGCTACACCTTC
TRBJ2-2 | TRBV20-1 | . | . | CSASSAMNTGELFF | TGCAGTGCTAGCTCAGCAATGAACACCGGGGAGCTGTTTTTT
TRBJ2-1 | TRBV20-1 | TRBD2 | many | CSARVREGTSAYFSYNEQFF | TGCAGTGCTAGAGTCCGGGAGGGGACTAGCGCGTATTTCTCCTACAATGAGCAGTTCTTC
TRBJ1-2 | TRBV5-1 | . | many | CASSLGGNYGYTF | TGCGCCAGCAGCTTGGGTGGGAACTATGGCTACACCTTC
TRBJ1-4 | TRBV5-1 | TRBD1 | many | CASSSGDRAEKLFF | TGCGCCAGCAGCTCGGGGGACAGGGCTGAAAAACTGTTTTTT
TRBJ2-1 | TRBV5-6 | . | many | CASSLGRRYEQFF | TGTGCCAGCAGCTTGGGCAGGAGATATGAGCAGTTCTTC
TRBJ2-1 | TRBV5-1 | . | many | CASSFDSGYNEQFF | TGCGCCAGCAGCTTCGATAGCGGATACAATGAGCAGTTCTTC
TRBJ2-5 | TRBV29-1 | . | many | CSVRGGPETQYF | TGCAGCGTGCGTGGGGGTCCCGAGACCCAGTACTTC
TRBJ1-1 | TRBV20-1 | TRBD1 | many | CSARTGGGHTEAFF | TGCAGTGCTAGAACAGGGGGCGGGCACACTGAAGCTTTCTTT
TRBJ1-2 | TRBV12-3/TRBV12-4 | . | few | CASSLATGSGYTF | TGTGCCAGCAGTTTAGCCACAGGGAGCGGCTACACCTTC
TRBJ1-6 | TRBV6-5 | . | many | CASSYSNDKDNPSPLHF | TGTGCCAGCAGTTACTCGAACGACAAGGATAACCCGTCACCCCTCCACTTT
TRBJ2-1 | TRBV7-2 | . | many | CASSLTRGNEQFF | TGTGCCAGCAGCTTGACCCGGGGGAATGAGCAGTTCTTC
TRBJ1-2 | TRBV7-8 | TRBD1 | . | CASSPRDRDFYGYTF | TGTGCCAGCAGCCCCAGGGACAGAGACTTCTATGGCTACACCTTC
TRBJ2-7 | TRBV12-3/TRBV12-4 | . | few | CASSFQASDEQYF | TGTGCCAGCAGTTTCCAGGCTAGTGACGAGCAGTACTTC
TRBJ2-1 | TRBV12-3/TRBV12-4 | . | many | CASSFSVGQKIQFF | TGTGCCAGCAGTTTTTCGGTCGGACAGAAAATACAGTTCTTC
TRBJ2-5 | TRBV20-1 | . | many | CSALLRGNQETQYF | TGCAGTGCCCTCCTTAGGGGGAACCAAGAGACCCAGTACTTC
TRBJ1-2 | TRBV7-2 | . | many | CASSLEPRGLYGYTF | TGTGCCAGCAGCTTAGAGCCCAGGGGACTCTACGGCTACACCTTC
TRBJ1-1 | TRBV5-4 | . | few | CASSLDRPNTEAFF | TGTGCCAGCAGCTTGGACAGACCGAACACTGAAGCTTTCTTT
TRBJ1-5 | TRBV27 | . | many | CASRPLHGADQHF | TGTGCCAGCAGACCCCTTCATGGAGCGGATCAGCATTTT
TRBJ2-3 | TRBV7-8 | TRBD2 | many | CASSPPWREGGDTQYF | TGTGCCAGCAGCCCCCCCTGGCGGGAGGGGGGCGATACGCAGTATTTT
TRBJ2-1 | TRBV9 | . | many | CASSVEGHPVNEQFF | TGTGCCAGCAGCGTAGAGGGACATCCAGTCAATGAGCAGTTCTTC
TRBJ1-3 | TRBV20-1 | . | many | CSATTSGVGNTIYF | TGCAGTGCTACTACCAGCGGGGTGGGAAACACCATATATTTT
TRBJ2-5 | TRBV2 | . | . | CASSLLFDGRQQETQYF | TGTGCCAGCAGCCTACTCTTTGACGGCCGTCAACAAGAGACCCAGTACTTC
TRBJ1-1 | TRBV12-3/TRBV12-4 | . | many | CASSLDRETTEAFF | TGTGCCAGCAGTTTAGACAGGGAAACAACTGAAGCTTTCTTT
TRBJ2-3 | TRBV20-1 | . | many | CSASLQAGTQYF | TGCAGTGCTAGCTTGCAGGCTGGTACGCAGTATTTT
TRBJ2-3 | TRBV7-9 | TRBD2 | many | CASSSSGLAATDTQYF | TGTGCCAGCAGCTCCTCGGGACTAGCGGCCACAGATACGCAGTATTTT
TRBJ2-7 | TRBV12-3/TRBV12-4 | TRBD2 | many | CASSGTSGYEQYF | TGTGCCAGCAGCGGGACTAGCGGCTACGAGCAGTACTTC
TRBJ2-3 | TRBV12-3/TRBV12-4 | . | many | CASIGLEGGDTQYF | TGTGCCAGCATCGGGTTAGAGGGCGGAGATACGCAGTATTTT
TRBJ2-7 | TRBV6-1 | . | many | CASSRTARIPYEQYF | TGTGCCAGCAGTCGAACCGCTAGGATACCCTACGAGCAGTACTTC
TRBJ1-1 | TRBV30 | TRBD1 | many | CAWSVLSGGTEAFF | TGTGCCTGGAGTGTACTGTCAGGGGGCACTGAAGCTTTCTTT
TRBJ2-1 | TRBV5-5 | TRBD2 | few | CASRPRTSGSLANEQFF | TGTGCCAGCAGACCTAGGACTAGCGGGAGTTTAGCCAATGAGCAGTTCTTC
TRBJ2-1 | TRBV30 | . | many | CAWSTYNEQFF | TGTGCCTGGAGTACCTACAATGAGCAGTTCTTC
TRBJ2-1 | TRBV7-7 | TRBD1 | many | CASSLTGGPYNEQFF | TGTGCCAGCAGCCTGACAGGGGGCCCCTACAATGAGCAGTTCTTC